This T cell receptor beta chain was captured in a study of blood T cell repertoires in COVID-19 (dated by TCRdb to 2019 to 2021). At the level of the whole study: Collaborator samples came from the United States, Italy and Spain and covered acute and convalescent phases of COVID-19. The prospective study material was composed of cDNA or gDNA derived from T cells, B-cell-depleted T cells, or PBMCs. The dataset comprised deeply sampled blood TCRbeta repertoires from subjects exposed to, actively infected with, or recovered from COVID-19. The repertoires were released in a freely available public database meant as a resource for research on the immune response to SARS-CoV-2. Samples were obtained from the ongoing ImmuneRACE study (first 160 participants) and from approximately 1,200 subjects provided by 6 global collaborators. The sample metadata nearly always contained a de-identified subject ID, COVID-19 status, age in years and sex. Where available, HLA class I and class II types were taken from metadata supplied by the sample provider and were not determined by assay-based typing.

CDR3 length: 13 amino acids, cysteine to phenylalanine. Only the CDR3 region is kept as DNA, spanning 39 bases read in frame from base 1. The germline V gene sets CDR1 to WSHSY and CDR2 to SAAADI. TCRbeta CDR3 regions were amplified from genomic DNA using the immunoSEQ Assay, a bias-controlled multiplex PCR. The study's own analysis went as follows. The number of nucleated cells in each sample was estimated from the amplification of reference gene primers within the assay. To quantify the absolute abundance of each unique TCRbeta CDR3 rearrangement, sequence reads were collapsed and filtered. Productive Simpson clonality was computed per sample as the square root of Simpson's diversity index over productive rearrangements. TCRdb's version of the immuneACCESS table is confined to in-frame rearrangements and falls short of the full clone set. An unresolved V gene accounts for under half of the shortfall where checked; the remainder is of unknown origin. The D gene and trimming were derived from the DNA, and the V and J assignments and clone size from that table. In this sample the table shows 150,000 to 200,000 clones, just under 80% of which occur a single time. The leading ten clones occupy about 6.8% of the sample.

Whole blood was collected in K2EDTA tubes by collaborating institutions according to the institutions' own protocols. Collaborator samples were shipped for TCRbeta analysis as frozen whole blood, isolated PBMCs, or DNA extracted from either sample type. General conclusions and limits of the study: The amount of clinical and demographic metadata varied by source and participant and was provided uncurated.

A note on this clone: There is no known antigen for this receptor. One base away there is no much larger clone; base qualities are not given.

The chain links TRBV10-2 with TRBJ2-5, with the D gene uncertain. The DNA matches TRBJ2-7 better at its end, which makes the J call doubtful. This receptor was identified in a man between 65 and 85 years old with active or convalescent COVID-19. The sequenced sample consisted of peripheral blood. The DNA sequence is given as TGCGCCAGCACCGCAGGCTCTACCTACGAGCAGTACTTC. It encodes CASTAGSTYEQYF.